This is a list of T cell receptor beta chains from one sample in a study of blood T cell repertoires in COVID-19. Produced via immunoSEQ multiplex PCR; TCRdb's table is partial and in-frame only. The table shows approximately 76,000 clones, with 86% occurring only once. Sequenced input: peripheral blood. These receptors came from a woman in her sixties or seventies with acute or convalescent COVID-19. CDR3s include the opening cysteine and the closing phenylalanine or tryptophan. The D gene is left open where the match is weak. A clone size is listed for some rows: how often the clone was seen (once, few, many), or a class if it is expanded.

j_gene: TRBJ2-4; d_gene: -; abundance: -; v_gene: TRBV2; len: 11; CDR3nt: TGTGCCAGCAGTGGAGGTGGCATTCAGTACTTC; CDR3aa: CASSGGGIQYF
j_gene: TRBJ2-1; d_gene: TRBD1; abundance: -; v_gene: TRBV6-6; len: 15; CDR3nt: TGTGCCAGCAGAGCCGGGACAGGGGGCTTGGATGAGCAGTTCTTC; CDR3aa: CASRAGTGGLDEQFF
j_gene: TRBJ1-5; d_gene: TRBD1; abundance: -; v_gene: TRBV19; len: 15; CDR3nt: TGTGCCAGTAGTCTCTACGCTACAGGGGGGCAGCCCCAGCATTTT; CDR3aa: CASSLYATGGQPQHF
j_gene: TRBJ2-1; d_gene: -; abundance: -; v_gene: TRBV20-1; len: 10; CDR3nt: TGCAGTGCTAGAAGCGGTGAGCAGTTCTTC; CDR3aa: CSARSGEQFF
j_gene: TRBJ2-1; d_gene: TRBD2; abundance: -; v_gene: TRBV6-2/TRBV6-3; len: 14; CDR3nt: TGTGCCAGCAGTCAGGGACTAGCGGGAGGTGAGCAGTTCTTC; CDR3aa: CASSQGLAGGEQFF
j_gene: TRBJ2-1; d_gene: TRBD2; abundance: once; v_gene: TRBV28; len: 18; CDR3nt: TGTGCCAGCAGTGCGGGACTAGCGGGAGGGGGGTCCTACAATGAGCAGTTCTTC; CDR3aa: CASSAGLAGGGSYNEQFF
j_gene: TRBJ2-7; d_gene: TRBD1; abundance: -; v_gene: TRBV5-1; len: 16; CDR3nt: TGCGCCAGCAGCTTGGCCGAACAGGGGGCTTCCTACGAGCAGTACTTC; CDR3aa: CASSLAEQGASYEQYF
j_gene: TRBJ2-2; d_gene: -; abundance: -; v_gene: TRBV19; len: 15; CDR3nt: TGTGCCAGTAGTACGACACCCACGAACACCGGGGAGCTGTTTTTT; CDR3aa: CASSTTPTNTGELFF
j_gene: TRBJ2-6; d_gene: -; abundance: -; v_gene: TRBV30; len: 18; CDR3nt: TGTGCCTGGGGAGGGCCTGGGGGACAGAGCTCTGGGGCCAACGTCCTGACTTTC; CDR3aa: CAWGGPGGQSSGANVLTF
j_gene: TRBJ2-3; d_gene: TRBD1; abundance: once; v_gene: TRBV7-6; len: 17; CDR3nt: TGTGCCAGCAGCTTCACAGGGGATTCTTCTAGCACAGATACGCAGTATTTT; CDR3aa: CASSFTGDSSSTDTQYF
j_gene: TRBJ2-7; d_gene: TRBD1; abundance: once; v_gene: TRBV4-1; len: 14; CDR3nt: TGCGCCAGCAGCCTCGGGGACAGGTCCTACGAGCAGTACTTC; CDR3aa: CASSLGDRSYEQYF
j_gene: TRBJ2-1; d_gene: TRBD2; abundance: -; v_gene: TRBV18; len: 15; CDR3nt: TGTGCCAGCTCACCAAGCGGGAGTAACTACAATGAGCAGTTCTTC; CDR3aa: CASSPSGSNYNEQFF
j_gene: TRBJ2-7; d_gene: TRBD2; abundance: -; v_gene: TRBV25-1; len: 15; CDR3nt: TGTGCCAGCAGTGAATCCCTAGCGGGAGTCTACGAGCAGTACTTC; CDR3aa: CASSESLAGVYEQYF
j_gene: TRBJ2-1; d_gene: TRBD1; abundance: -; v_gene: TRBV29-1; len: 12; CDR3nt: TGCAGCGCTCGGACAGGGGAGCGTGAGCAGTTCTTC; CDR3aa: CSARTGEREQFF
j_gene: TRBJ2-3; d_gene: -; abundance: -; v_gene: TRBV19; len: 14; CDR3nt: TGTGCCAGTAGTATTCGGGTTGGGACAGATACGCAGTATTTT; CDR3aa: CASSIRVGTDTQYF
j_gene: TRBJ1-2; d_gene: TRBD1; abundance: -; v_gene: TRBV18; len: 14; CDR3nt: TGTGCCAGCTCGACAGGGGGCGAAAACTATGGCTACACCTTC; CDR3aa: CASSTGGENYGYTF
j_gene: TRBJ2-1; d_gene: -; abundance: -; v_gene: TRBV4-2; len: 16; CDR3nt: TGTGCCAGCAGCCAAGATGGGGCGGGAACCTACAATGAGCAGTTCTTC; CDR3aa: CASSQDGAGTYNEQFF
j_gene: TRBJ1-2; d_gene: TRBD1; abundance: once; v_gene: TRBV27; len: 19; CDR3nt: TGTGCCAGCAGTTTTTTTGGGCTCGGACAGGATACGCCTAACTATGGCTACACCTTC; CDR3aa: CASSFFGLGQDTPNYGYTF
j_gene: TRBJ1-2; d_gene: -; abundance: -; v_gene: TRBV3-1/TRBV3-2; len: 13; CDR3nt: TGTGCCAGCAGCCAAGACCTAAACTATGGCTACACCTTC; CDR3aa: CASSQDLNYGYTF
j_gene: TRBJ2-1; d_gene: -; abundance: -; v_gene: TRBV7-9; len: 15; CDR3nt: TGTGCCAGCAGCGACACGTTGAGCTCCTACAATGAGCAGTTCTTC; CDR3aa: CASSDTLSSYNEQFF
j_gene: TRBJ2-7; d_gene: TRBD1; abundance: -; v_gene: TRBV27; len: 14; CDR3nt: TGTGCCAGCAAAAGTGGGACAGGGATATACGAGCAGTACTTC; CDR3aa: CASKSGTGIYEQYF
j_gene: TRBJ1-2; d_gene: -; abundance: -; v_gene: TRBV9; len: 15; CDR3nt: TGTGCCAGCAGCACAGCCGGGACTGACGACGTGGGCTACACCTTC; CDR3aa: CASSTAGTDDVGYTF
j_gene: TRBJ2-1; d_gene: TRBD2; abundance: -; v_gene: TRBV2; len: 17; CDR3nt: TGTGCCAGCAGTGTTCGTAGCGGGTCTGATTATCTTAATGAGCAGTTCTTC; CDR3aa: CASSVRSGSDYLNEQFF
j_gene: TRBJ1-5; d_gene: -; abundance: -; v_gene: TRBV19; len: 15; CDR3nt: TGTGCCAGTAGCCCCCGGGGCAGGGACACTCAGCCCCAGCATTTT; CDR3aa: CASSPRGRDTQPQHF